This T cell receptor beta chain derives from a study of CD8 T cells in Susac syndrome. About the study: Within the group of sequenced Susac syndrome patients, roughly six had active disease and about eight were in remission. Treatment status at blood draw for the Susac syndrome patients was therapy-naive, corticosteroids, or intravenous immunoglobulin alone. Findings of the study overall: Susac syndrome CD4+ T cell repertoires showed no clonal expansion.

Between the trimmed V and J ends, which lost 3 bases and 10 bases, there was a span of 10 bases. Germline V CDR1 and CDR2: MDHEN, SYDVKM. This CDR3 contains 13 residues. Turning to this clonotype: The antigen is not known.

FACS enriched CD8+ TEMRA cells, while bulk CD8+ and CD4+ were negatively isolated. RNA in amounts of about 0.5 to 1 ug was reverse transcribed with random hexamers. TCRdb reanalysed the immunoSEQ multiplex PCR reads using MiXCR and keeps one entry per CDR3 protein. The data show approximately 190,000 distinct CDR3 sequences, nearly 97% seen once. Sequenced: CD4+ T cells from PBMCs. The clonotype comes from a human donor with Susac syndrome. This chain connects TRBV28 to TRBJ1-6, with D tentatively TRBD1 (5 bases). CDR3 nucleotides: TGTGCCAGCAGTTTGGGGGGAAGCTCACCCCTCCACTTT. This translates into CASSLGGSSPLHF.